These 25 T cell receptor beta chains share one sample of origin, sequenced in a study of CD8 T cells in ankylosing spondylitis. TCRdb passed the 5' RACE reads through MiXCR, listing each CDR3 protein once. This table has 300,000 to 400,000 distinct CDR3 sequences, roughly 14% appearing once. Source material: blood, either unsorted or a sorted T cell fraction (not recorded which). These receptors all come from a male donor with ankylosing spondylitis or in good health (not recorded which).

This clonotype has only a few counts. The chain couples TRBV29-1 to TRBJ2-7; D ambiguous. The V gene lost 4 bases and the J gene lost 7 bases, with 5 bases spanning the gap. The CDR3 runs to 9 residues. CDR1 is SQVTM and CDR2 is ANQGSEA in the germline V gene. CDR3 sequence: CSVVQEQYF. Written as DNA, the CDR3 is TGCAGCGTTGTGCAGGAGCAGTACTTC.

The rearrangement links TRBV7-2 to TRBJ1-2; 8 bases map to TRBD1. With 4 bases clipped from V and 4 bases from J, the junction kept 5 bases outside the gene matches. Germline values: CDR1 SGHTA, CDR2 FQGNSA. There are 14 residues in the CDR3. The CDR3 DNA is TGTGCCAGCAGCTCACCAGGGGGCGGCTATGGCTACACCTTC. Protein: CASSSPGGGYGYTF.

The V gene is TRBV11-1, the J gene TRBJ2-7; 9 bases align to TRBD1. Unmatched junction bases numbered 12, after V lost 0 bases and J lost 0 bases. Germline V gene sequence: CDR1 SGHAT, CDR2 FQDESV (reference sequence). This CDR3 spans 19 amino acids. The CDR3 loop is CASSLAKGQGLPSSYEQYF. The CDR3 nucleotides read TGTGCCAGCAGCTTAGCGAAGGGACAGGGCCTTCCCAGCTCCTACGAGCAGTACTTC.

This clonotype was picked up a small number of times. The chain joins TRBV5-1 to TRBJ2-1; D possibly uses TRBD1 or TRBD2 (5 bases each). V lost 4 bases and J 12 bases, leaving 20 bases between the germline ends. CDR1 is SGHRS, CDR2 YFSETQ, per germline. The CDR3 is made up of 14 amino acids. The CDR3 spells CASSAGTPGGGQFF. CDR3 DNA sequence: TGCGCCAGCAGCGCCGGGACCCCTGGGGGTGGGCAGTTCTTC.

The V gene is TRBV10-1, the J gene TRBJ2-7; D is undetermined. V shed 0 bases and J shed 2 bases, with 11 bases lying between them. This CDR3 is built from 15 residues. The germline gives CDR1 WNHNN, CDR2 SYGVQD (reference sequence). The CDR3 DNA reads TGCGCCAGCAGTGAGTCGCTCTCGTCTGCCTACGAGCAGTACTTC. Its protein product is CASSESLSSAYEQYF.

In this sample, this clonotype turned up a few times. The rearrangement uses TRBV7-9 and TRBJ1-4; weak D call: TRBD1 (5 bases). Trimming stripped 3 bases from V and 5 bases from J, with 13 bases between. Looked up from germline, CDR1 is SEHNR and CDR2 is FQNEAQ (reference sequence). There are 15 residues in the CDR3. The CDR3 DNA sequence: TGTGCCAGCAGCTTTAATCAGGGCAAGAATGAAAAACTGTTTTTT. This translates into CASSFNQGKNEKLFF.

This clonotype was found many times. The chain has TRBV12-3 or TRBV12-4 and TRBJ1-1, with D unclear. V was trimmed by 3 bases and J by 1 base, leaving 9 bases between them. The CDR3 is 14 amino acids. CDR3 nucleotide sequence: TGTGCCAGCAGTTTCGACCTCCCGAACACTGAAGCTTTCTTT. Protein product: CASSFDLPNTEAFF.

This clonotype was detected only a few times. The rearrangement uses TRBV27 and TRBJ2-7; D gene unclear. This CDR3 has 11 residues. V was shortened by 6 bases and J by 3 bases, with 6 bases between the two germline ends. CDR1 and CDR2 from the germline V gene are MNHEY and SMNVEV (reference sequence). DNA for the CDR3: TGTGCCAGCAGGGACCACTACGAGCAGTACTTC. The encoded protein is CASRDHYEQYF.

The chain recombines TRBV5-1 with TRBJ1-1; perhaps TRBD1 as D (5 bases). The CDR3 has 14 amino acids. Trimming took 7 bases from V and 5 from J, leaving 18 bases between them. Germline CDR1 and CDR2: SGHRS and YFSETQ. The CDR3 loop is CASGWGTQGTEAFF. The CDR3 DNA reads TGCGCCAGCGGGTGGGGGACTCAAGGAACTGAAGCTTTCTTT.

In DNA form, the CDR3 reads TGTGCCAGCAGCTCCCTTCAGGGGGCGGGGGAGACCCAGTACTTC. This codes for CASSSLQGAGETQYF. This chain uses TRBV11-2 with TRBJ2-5; TRBD1 agrees at 8 bases. Looked up from germline, CDR1 is SGHAT and CDR2 is FQNNGV. V lost 4 bases and J lost 5; bases outside the gene matches: 9. The CDR3 totals 15 residues.

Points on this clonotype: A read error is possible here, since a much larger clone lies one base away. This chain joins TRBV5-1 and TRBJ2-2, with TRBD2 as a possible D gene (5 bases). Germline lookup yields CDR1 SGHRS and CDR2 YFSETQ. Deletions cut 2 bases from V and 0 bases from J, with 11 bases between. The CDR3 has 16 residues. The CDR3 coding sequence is TGCGCCAGCAGCTTACGAGGAGCGGCGAACACCGGGGAGCTGTTTTTT. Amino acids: CASSLRGAANTGELFF.

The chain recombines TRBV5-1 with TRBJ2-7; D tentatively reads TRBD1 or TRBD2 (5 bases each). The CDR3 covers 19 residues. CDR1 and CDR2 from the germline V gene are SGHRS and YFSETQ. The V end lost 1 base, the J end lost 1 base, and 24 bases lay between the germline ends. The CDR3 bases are TGCGCCAGCAGCTTGATTGTGAGAGGAGGCAGGGCACCTTCCTACGAGCAGTACTTC. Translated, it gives CASSLIVRGGRAPSYEQYF.

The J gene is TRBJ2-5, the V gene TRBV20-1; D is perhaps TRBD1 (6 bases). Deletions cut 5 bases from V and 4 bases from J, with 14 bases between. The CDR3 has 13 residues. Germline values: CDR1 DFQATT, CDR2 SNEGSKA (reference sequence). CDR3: CSASRDTPETQYF. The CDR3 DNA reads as TGCAGTGCTTCCCGGGACACCCCAGAGACCCAGTACTTC.

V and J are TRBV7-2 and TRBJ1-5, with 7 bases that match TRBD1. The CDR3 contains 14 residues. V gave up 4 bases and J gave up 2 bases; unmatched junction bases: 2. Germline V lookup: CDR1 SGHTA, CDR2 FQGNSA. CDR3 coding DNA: TGTGCCAGCAGCTCCAGGGGGGGCAATCAGCCCCAGCATTTT. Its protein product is CASSSRGGNQPQHF.

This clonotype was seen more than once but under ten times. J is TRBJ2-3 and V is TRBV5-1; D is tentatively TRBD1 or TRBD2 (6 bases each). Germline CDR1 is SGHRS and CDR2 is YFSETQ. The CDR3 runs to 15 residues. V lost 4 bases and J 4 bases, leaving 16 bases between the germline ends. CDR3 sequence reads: CASSPNNREADTQYF. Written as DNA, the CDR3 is TGCGCCAGCAGCCCCAATAACAGGGAGGCAGATACGCAGTATTTT.

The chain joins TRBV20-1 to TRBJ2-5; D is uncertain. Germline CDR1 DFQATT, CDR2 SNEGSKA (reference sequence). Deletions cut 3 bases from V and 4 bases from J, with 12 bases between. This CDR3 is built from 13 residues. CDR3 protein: CSASSPSRETQYF. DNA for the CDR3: TGCAGTGCTAGTTCCCCCTCGCGAGAGACCCAGTACTTC.

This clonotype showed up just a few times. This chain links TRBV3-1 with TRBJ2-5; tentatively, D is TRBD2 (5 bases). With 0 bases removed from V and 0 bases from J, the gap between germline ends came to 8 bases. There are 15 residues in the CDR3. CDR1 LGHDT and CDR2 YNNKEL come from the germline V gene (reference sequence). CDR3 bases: TGTGCCAGCAGCCAAGACGGCGGGTACCAAGAGACCCAGTACTTC. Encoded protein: CASSQDGGYQETQYF.

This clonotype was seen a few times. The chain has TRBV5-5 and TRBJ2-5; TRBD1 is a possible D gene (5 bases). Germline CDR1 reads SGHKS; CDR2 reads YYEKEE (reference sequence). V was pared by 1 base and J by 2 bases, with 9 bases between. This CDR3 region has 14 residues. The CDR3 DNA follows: TGTGCCAGCAGCTTGAGGACATCTCAAGAGACCCAGTACTTC. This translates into CASSLRTSQETQYF.

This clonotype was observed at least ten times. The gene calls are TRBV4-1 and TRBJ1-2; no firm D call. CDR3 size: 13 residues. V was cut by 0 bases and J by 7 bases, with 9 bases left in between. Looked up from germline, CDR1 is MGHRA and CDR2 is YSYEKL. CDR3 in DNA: TGCGCCAGCAGCCAAGATAATGTAGGTGGCTACACCTTC. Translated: CASSQDNVGGYTF.

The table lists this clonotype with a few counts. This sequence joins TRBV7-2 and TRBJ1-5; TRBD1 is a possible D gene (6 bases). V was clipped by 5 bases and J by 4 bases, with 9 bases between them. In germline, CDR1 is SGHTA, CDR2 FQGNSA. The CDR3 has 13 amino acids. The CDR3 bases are TGTGCCAGCAGCGGACAGCAAAATCAGCCCCAGCATTTT. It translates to CASSGQQNQPQHF.

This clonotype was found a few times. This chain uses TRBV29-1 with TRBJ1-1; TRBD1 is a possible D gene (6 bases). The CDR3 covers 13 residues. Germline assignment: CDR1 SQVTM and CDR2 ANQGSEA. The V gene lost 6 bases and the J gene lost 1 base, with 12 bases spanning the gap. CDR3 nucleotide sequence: TGCAGCGTCGCCGGACAGACGAACACTGAAGCTTTCTTT. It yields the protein CSVAGQTNTEAFF. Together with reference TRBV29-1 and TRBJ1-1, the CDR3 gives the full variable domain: SAVISQKPSRDICQRGTSLTIQCQVDSQVTMMFWYRQQPGQSLTLIATANQGSEATYESGFVIDKFPISRPNLTFSTLTVSNMSPEDSSIYLCSVAGQTNTEAFFGQGTRLTVV.

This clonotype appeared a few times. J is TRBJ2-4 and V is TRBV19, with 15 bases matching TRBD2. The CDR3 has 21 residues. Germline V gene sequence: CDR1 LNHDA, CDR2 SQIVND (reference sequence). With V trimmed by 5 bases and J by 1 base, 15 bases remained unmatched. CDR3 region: CASSPGLAGGSWTPAKNIQYF. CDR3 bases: TGTGCCAGTAGTCCCGGACTAGCGGGGGGGTCTTGGACCCCGGCCAAAAACATTCAGTACTTC.

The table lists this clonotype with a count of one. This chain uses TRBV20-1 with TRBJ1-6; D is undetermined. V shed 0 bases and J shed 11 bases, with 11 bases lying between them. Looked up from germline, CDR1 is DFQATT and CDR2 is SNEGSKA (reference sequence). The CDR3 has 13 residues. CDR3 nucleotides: TGCAGTGCTAGAGATCGAATCGGAGCACCCCTCCACTTT. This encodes CSARDRIGAPLHF.

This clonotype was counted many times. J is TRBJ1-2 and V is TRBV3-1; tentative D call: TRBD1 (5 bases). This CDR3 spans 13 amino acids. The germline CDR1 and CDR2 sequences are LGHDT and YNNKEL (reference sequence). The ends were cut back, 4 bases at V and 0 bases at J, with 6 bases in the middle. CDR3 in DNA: TGTGCCAGCAGCCGAGGGGCTAACTATGGCTACACCTTC. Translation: CASSRGANYGYTF.

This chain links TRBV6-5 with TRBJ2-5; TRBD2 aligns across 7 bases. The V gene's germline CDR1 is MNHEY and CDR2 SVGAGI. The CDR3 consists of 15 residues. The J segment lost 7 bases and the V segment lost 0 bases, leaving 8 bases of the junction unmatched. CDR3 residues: CASSYSGSRGGTQYF. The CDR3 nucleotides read TGTGCCAGCAGTTACTCGGGATCTCGCGGGGGGACCCAGTACTTC.